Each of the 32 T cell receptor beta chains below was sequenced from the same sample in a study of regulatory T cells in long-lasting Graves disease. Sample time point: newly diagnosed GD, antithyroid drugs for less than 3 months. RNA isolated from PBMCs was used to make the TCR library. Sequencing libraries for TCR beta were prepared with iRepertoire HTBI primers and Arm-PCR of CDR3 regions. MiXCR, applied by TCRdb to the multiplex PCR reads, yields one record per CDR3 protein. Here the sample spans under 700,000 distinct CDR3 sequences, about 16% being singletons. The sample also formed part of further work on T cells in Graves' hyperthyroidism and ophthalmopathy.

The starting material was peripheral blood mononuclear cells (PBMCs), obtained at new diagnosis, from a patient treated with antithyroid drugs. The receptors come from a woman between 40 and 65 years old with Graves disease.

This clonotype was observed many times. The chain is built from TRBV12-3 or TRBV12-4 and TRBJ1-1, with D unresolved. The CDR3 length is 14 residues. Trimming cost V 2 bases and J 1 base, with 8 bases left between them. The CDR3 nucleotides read TGTGCCAGCAGTTTAATATGGGGGAACACTGAAGCTTTCTTT. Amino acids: CASSLIWGNTEAFF.

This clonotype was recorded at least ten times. The chain's CDR3 is CAATGWVVNEKLFF. The CDR3 DNA follows: TGTGCAGCTACAGGTTGGGTGGTCAATGAAAAACTGTTTTTT. The chain links TRBV28 to TRBJ1-4; D possibly corresponds to TRBD1 (5 bases). This CDR3 comprises 14 residues. Germline V lookup: CDR1 MDHEN, CDR2 SYDVKM.

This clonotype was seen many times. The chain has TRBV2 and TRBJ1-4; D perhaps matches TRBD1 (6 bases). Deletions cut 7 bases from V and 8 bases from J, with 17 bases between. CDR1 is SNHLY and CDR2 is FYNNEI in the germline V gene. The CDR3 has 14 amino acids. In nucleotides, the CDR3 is TGTGCCAGCACCAGGGAGGGGGGCTGGGAAAAACTGTTTTTT. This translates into CASTREGGWEKLFF.

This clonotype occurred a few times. CDR3 nucleotides: TGCGCCAGCAGCCCAGAACGACAGGGAAGCACAGATACGCAGTATTTT. It yields the protein CASSPERQGSTDTQYF. The chain is built from TRBV5-1 and TRBJ2-3, with 7 bases lining up with TRBD1. V dropped 4 bases and J dropped 0; count of bases not matched to a gene: 8. There are 16 residues in the CDR3. The germline V gene encodes CDR1 SGHRS and CDR2 YFSETQ.

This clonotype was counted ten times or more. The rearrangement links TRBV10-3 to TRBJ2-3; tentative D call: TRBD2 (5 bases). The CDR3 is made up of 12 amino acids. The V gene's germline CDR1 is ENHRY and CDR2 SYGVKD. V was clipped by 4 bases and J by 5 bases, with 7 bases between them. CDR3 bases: TGTGCCATCAGTGTCGGAGGAGATACGCAGTATTTT. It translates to CAISVGGDTQYF.

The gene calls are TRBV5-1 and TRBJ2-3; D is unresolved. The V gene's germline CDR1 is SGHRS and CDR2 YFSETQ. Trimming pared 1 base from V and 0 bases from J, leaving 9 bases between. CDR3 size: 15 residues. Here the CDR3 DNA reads TGCGCCAGCAGCTTGCGGCCCGACAGCACAGATACGCAGTATTTT. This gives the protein CASSLRPDSTDTQYF.

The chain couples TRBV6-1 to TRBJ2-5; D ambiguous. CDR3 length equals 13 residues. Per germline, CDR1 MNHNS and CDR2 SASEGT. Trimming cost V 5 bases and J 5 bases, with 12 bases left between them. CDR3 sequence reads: CASSILGWETQYF. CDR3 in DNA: TGTGCCAGCAGTATTCTGGGTTGGGAGACCCAGTACTTC.

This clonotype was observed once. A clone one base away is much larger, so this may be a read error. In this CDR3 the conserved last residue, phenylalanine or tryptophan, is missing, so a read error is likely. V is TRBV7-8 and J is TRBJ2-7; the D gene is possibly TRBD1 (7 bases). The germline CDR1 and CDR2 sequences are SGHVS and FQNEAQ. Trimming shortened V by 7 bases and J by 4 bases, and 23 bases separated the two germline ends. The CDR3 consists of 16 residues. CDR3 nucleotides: TGTGCCAGCACGGGGGAATGGACAGGAAATTTATACGAGCAGTACTTA. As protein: CASTGEWTGNLYEQYL.

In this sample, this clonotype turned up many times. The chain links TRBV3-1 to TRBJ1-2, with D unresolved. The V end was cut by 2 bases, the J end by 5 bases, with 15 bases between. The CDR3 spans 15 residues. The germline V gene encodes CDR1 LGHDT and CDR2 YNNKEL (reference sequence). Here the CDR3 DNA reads TGTGCCAGCAGCCAATCGGAGGTAGGCGCGTATGGCTACACCTTC. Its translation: CASSQSEVGAYGYTF.

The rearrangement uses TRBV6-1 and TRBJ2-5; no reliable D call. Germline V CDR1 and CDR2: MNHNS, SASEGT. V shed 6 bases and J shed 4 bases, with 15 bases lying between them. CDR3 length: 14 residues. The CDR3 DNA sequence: TGTGCCAGCAGCGGCTATATTGAGGCAGAGACCCAGTACTTC. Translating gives CASSGYIEAETQYF.

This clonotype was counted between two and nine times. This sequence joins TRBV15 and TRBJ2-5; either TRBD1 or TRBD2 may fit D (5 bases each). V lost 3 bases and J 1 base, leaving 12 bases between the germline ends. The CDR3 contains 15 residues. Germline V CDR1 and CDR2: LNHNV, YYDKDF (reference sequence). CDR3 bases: TGTGCCACCAGCAGGCTCCCGGGACCCCAAGAGACCCAGTACTTC. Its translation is CATSRLPGPQETQYF.

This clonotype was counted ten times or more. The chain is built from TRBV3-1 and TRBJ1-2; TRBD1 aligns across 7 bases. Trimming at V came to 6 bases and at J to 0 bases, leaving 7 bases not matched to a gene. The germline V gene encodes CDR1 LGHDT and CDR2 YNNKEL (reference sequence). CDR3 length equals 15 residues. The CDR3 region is CASSLSGQPNYGYTF. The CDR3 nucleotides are TGTGCCAGCAGTCTCTCGGGACAGCCTAACTATGGCTACACCTTC. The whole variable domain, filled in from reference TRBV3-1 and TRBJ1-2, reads DTAVSQTPKYLVTQMGNDKSIKCEQNLGHDTMYWYKQDSKKFLKIMFSYNNKELIINETVPNRFSPKSPDKAHLNLHINSLELGDSAVYFCASSLSGQPNYGYTFGSGTRLTVV.

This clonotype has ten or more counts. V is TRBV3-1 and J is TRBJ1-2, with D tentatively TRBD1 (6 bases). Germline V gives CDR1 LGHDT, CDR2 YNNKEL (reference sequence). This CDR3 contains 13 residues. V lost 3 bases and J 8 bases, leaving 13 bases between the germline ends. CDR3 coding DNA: TGTGCCAGCAGCCACGAGGACAGATCGGGCTACACCTTC. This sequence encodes CASSHEDRSGYTF.

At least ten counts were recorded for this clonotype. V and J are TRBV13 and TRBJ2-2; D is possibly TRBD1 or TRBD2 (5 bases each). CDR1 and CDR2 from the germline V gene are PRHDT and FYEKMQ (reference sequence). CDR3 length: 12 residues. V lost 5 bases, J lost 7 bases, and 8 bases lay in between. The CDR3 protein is CASSRDGGELFF. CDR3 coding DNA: TGTGCCAGCAGCAGGGACGGCGGGGAGCTGTTTTTT.

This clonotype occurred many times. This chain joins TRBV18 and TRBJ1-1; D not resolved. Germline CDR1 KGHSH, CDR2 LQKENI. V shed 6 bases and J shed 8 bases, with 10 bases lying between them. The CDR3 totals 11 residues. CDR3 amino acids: CASSRSWEAFF. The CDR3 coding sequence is TGTGCCAGCTCCCGCAGTTGGGAAGCTTTCTTT.

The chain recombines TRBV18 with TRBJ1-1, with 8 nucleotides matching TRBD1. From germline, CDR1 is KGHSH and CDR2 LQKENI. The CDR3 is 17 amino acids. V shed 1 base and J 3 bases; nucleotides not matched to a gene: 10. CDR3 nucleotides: TGTGCCAGCTCACCACGCTATAGTCAGGGGGCGTACACTGAAGCTTTCTTT. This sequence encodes CASSPRYSQGAYTEAFF. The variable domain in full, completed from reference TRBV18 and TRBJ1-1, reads NAGVMQNPRHLVRRRGQEARLRCSPMKGHSHVYWYRQLPEEGLKFMVYLQKENIIDESGMPKERFSAEFPKEGPSILRIQQVVRGDSAAYFCASSPRYSQGAYTEAFFGQGTRLTVV.

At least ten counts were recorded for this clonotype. The CDR3 spells CASGLYSGDTQYF. The CDR3 DNA is TGTGCTAGTGGTTTGTATTCGGGGGATACGCAGTATTTT. The genes are TRBV12-5 and TRBJ2-3; tentative D call: TRBD2 (5 bases). CDR3 length: 13 amino acids. The V end lost 2 bases, the J end lost 6 bases, and 9 bases lay between the germline ends. Germline-derived CDR1 and CDR2 are LGHNT and FRNRAP. The whole variable domain, filled in from reference TRBV12-5 and TRBJ2-3, reads DARVTQTPRHKVTEMGQEVTMRCQPILGHNTVFWYRQTMMQGLELLAYFRNRAPLDDSGMPKDRFSAEMPDATLATLKIQPSEPRDSAVYFCASGLYSGDTQYFGPGTRLTVL.

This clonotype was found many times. This chain's CDR3 is CASSPGRGMDQPQHF. CDR3 DNA: TGTGCCAGCAGCCCAGGCAGGGGAATGGATCAGCCCCAGCATTTT. This chain connects TRBV3-1 to TRBJ1-5; D possibly corresponds to TRBD1 (6 bases). Germline CDR1 is LGHDT and CDR2 is YNNKEL (reference sequence). V lost 4 bases and J lost 5, with 15 bases in between. CDR3 length: 15 residues.

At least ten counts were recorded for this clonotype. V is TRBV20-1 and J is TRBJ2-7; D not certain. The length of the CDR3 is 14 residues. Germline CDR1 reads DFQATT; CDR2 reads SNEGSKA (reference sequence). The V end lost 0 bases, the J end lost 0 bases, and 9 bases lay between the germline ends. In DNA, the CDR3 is TGCAGTGCTAGAGATTTTGGCTCCTCCTACGAGCAGTACTTC. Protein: CSARDFGSSYEQYF.

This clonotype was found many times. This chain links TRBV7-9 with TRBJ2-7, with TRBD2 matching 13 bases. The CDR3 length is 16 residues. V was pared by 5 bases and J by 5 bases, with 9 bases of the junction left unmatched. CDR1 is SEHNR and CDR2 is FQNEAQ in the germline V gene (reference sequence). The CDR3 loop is CASSTGLAGSSHEQYF. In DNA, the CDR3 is TGTGCCAGCAGCACGGGACTAGCGGGGAGCTCTCACGAGCAGTACTTC.

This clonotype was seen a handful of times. The CDR3 sequence: CASSAETGLGNTEAFF. Written as DNA, the CDR3 is TGCGCCAGCAGCGCTGAGACGGGACTCGGGAACACTGAAGCTTTCTTT. The chain carries TRBV5-1 and TRBJ1-1; D is perhaps TRBD1 (5 bases). The V gene's germline CDR1 is SGHRS and CDR2 YFSETQ. V was cut by 4 bases and J by 1 base, with 17 bases left in between. This CDR3 region has 16 residues.

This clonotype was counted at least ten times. CDR3 DNA sequence: TGTGCCTGGAGTGGCCGGGTCATAGCCAAAAACATTCAGTACTTC. Translated: CAWSGRVIAKNIQYF. This chain uses TRBV30 with TRBJ2-4; D remains ambiguous. Trimming took off 1 base at V and 0 bases at J, with 10 bases between the two ends. CDR3 size: 15 residues. Germline CDR1 and CDR2: GTSNPN and SVGIG (reference sequence).

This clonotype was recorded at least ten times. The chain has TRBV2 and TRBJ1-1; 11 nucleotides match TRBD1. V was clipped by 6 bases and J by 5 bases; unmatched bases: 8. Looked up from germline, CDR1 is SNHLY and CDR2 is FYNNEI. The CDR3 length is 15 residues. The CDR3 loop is CASRIAGTGGTEAFF. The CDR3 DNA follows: TGTGCCAGCAGGATCGCCGGGACAGGGGGGACTGAAGCTTTCTTT.

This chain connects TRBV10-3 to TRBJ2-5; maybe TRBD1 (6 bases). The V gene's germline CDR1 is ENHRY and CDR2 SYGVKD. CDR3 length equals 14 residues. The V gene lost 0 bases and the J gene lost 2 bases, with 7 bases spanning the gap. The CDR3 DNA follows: TGTGCCATCAGTGAGTCGAGGGGGCAAGAGACCCAGTACTTC. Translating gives CAISESRGQETQYF.

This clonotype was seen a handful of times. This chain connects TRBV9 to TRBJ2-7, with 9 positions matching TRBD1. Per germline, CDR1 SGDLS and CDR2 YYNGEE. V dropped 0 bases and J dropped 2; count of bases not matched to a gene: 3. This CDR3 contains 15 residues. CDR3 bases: TGTGCCAGCAGCGTAGGGGGGACAGGGACCTACGAGCAGTACTTC. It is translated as CASSVGGTGTYEQYF.

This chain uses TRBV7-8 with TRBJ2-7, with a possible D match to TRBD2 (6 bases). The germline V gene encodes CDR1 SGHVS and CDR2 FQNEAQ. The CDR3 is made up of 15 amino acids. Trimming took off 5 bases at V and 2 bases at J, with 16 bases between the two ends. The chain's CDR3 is CASSPRGSGPYEQYF. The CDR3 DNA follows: TGTGCCAGCAGCCCCCGGGGTAGCGGTCCCTACGAGCAGTACTTC.

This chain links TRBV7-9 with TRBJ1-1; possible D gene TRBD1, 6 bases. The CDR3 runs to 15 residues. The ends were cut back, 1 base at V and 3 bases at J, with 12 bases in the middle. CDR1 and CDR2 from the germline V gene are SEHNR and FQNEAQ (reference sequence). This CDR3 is CASSLGTEVHTEAFF. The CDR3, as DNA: TGTGCCAGCAGCTTAGGGACAGAGGTACACACTGAAGCTTTCTTT. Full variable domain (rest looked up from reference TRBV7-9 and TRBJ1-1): DTGVSQNPRHKITKRGQNVTFRCDPISEHNRLYWYRQTLGQGPEFLTYFQNEAQLEKSRLLSDRFSAERPKGSFSTLEIQRTEQGDSAMYLCASSLGTEVHTEAFFGQGTRLTVV.

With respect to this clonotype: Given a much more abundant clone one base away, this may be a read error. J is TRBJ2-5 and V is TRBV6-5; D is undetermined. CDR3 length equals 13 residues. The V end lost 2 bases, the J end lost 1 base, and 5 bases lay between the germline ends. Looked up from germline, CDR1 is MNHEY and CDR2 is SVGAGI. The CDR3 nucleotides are TGTGCCAGCAGTTACGGGTGCCAAGAGACCCAGTACTTC. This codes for CASSYGCQETQYF.

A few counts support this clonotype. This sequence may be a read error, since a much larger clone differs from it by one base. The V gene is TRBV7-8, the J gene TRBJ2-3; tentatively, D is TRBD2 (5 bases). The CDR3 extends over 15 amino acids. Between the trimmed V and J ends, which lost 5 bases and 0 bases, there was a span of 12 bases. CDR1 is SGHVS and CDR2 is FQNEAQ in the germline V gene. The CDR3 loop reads CASSPRGISTDTQYF. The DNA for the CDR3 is TGTGCCAGCAGCCCACGGGGTATCAGCACAGATACGCAGTATTTT.

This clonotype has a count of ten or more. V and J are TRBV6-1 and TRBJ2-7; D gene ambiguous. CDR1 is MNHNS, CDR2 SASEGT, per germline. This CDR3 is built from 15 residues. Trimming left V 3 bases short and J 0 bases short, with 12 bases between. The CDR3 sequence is CASSDRNKHSYEQYF. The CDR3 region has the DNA TGTGCCAGCAGTGATAGGAACAAACACTCCTACGAGCAGTACTTC.

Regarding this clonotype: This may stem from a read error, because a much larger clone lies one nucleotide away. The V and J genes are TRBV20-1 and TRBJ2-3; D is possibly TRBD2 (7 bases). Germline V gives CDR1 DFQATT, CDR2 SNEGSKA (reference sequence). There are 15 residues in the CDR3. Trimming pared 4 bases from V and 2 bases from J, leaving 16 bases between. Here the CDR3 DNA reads TGCAGTGCTACAGGAGGGGGGGGAATCACAGATACGCAGTATTTT. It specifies CSATGGGGITDTQYF.

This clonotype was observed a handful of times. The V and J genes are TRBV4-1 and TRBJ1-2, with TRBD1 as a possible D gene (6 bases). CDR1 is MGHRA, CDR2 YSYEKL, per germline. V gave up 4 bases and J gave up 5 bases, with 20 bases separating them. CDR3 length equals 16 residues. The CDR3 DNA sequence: TGCGCCAGCAGCCGCGAGCGGACAGTGATGGGGTATGGCTACACCTTC. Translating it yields CASSRERTVMGYGYTF.